The present T cell receptor (beta chain) was sequenced within a study of blood T cell repertoires in COVID-19. Study in general: The United States, Italy and Spain provided the acute and convalescent COVID-19 samples. Nucleic acid was either cDNA or gDNA, and it came from T cells, B-cell-depleted T cells, or PBMCs.

Authors' processing steps: Amplification with reference gene primers provided the estimates of nucleated cell counts. Method: immunoSEQ multiplex PCR; TCRdb's copy keeps in-frame clones and lacks some. The V and J calls and clone size come from that table; D and trimming were worked out from the DNA. The sample lists some 98,000 clones; around 82% were seen once. The CDR3 sequence is 19 residues long. The germline V and J ends were trimmed by 3 bases and 0 bases, with 22 bases remaining between them. Germline V gene sequence: CDR1 SGHRS, CDR2 YFSETQ. The clonotype comes from a man between 65 and 80 years old with active or convalescent COVID-19. Source material: peripheral blood. This sequence joins TRBV5-1 and TRBJ2-1, with D maybe TRBD1 (7 bases). For the CDR3, the DNA is TGCGCCAGCAGCTGGGGACCTAGCGTGCGGGACAGCTCCTACAATGAGCAGTTCTTC. Translating it yields CASSWGPSVRDSSYNEQFF.